A selection of T cell receptor beta chains follows, all from one sample in a study of shared clonotypes between healthy human individuals. Generated by immunoSEQ multiplex PCR, the TCRdb table keeps only in-frame clones and is missing some. The table lists 500,000 to 700,000 clones, around 96% of them singletons. Sequenced sample: naive CD8+ T cells sorted from blood. These TCRs come from a woman aged 30 to 39 in good health. Each CDR3 is given with its conserved first and last residue. D genes are given only for firm matches.

d_call	v_call	j_call	cdr3_aa
.	TRBV2	TRBJ2-5	CASSDWDLQETQYF
.	TRBV5-1	TRBJ2-7	CASSSESPYEQYF
.	TRBV18	TRBJ1-5	CASSPGSNQPQHF
TRBD1	TRBV28	TRBJ1-2	CASSIRDRGLYGYTF
.	TRBV4-1	TRBJ2-4	CASSQDRTARDSKNIQYF
.	TRBV7-9	TRBJ1-5	CASSLEAQPQHF
.	TRBV19	TRBJ2-5	CASSIGGAEQETQYF
.	TRBV9	TRBJ2-2	CASSVGGNGELFF
.	TRBV7-2	TRBJ2-1	CASSWEGNEQFF
TRBD1	TRBV11-2	TRBJ1-1	CASSLDLRQGNTEAFF
.	TRBV20-1	TRBJ2-5	CSASQLETQYF
.	TRBV18	TRBJ1-1	CASHRGTGAWNTEAFF
.	TRBV11-2	TRBJ2-7	CASSPGLAYEQYF
TRBD1	TRBV15	TRBJ2-5	CATSRGPGTAQETQYF
.	TRBV7-8	TRBJ2-5	CASSSRDGEETQYF
TRBD2	TRBV4-1	TRBJ2-3	CASSQYGLAGGFSTDTQYF
.	TRBV13	TRBJ2-5	CASRQGSRPETQYF
TRBD1	TRBV7-6	TRBJ2-1	CASSLAPGQGTGQFF
.	TRBV11-2	TRBJ2-7	CASSLDRQYSLSYEQYF
.	TRBV27	TRBJ1-2	CASYTGGLGYTF
TRBD1	TRBV7-2	TRBJ2-5	CASSLGGTARQETQYF
.	TRBV28	TRBJ1-1	CASNRGRENTEAFF
.	TRBV6-5	TRBJ1-1	CASSPTGITEAFF
.	TRBV7-6	TRBJ2-2	CASSLAPNTGELFF
TRBD2	TRBV5-1	TRBJ2-7	CASSLSSGRYYEQYF
.	TRBV7-9	TRBJ2-1	CASSLTLSNEQFF
TRBD2	TRBV27	TRBJ2-7	CASRPGLAGNREQYF
TRBD1	TRBV4-1	TRBJ2-1	CASSQDKQGITYNEQFF
.	TRBV6-5	TRBJ2-7	CASIYEQYF